The 17 T cell receptor beta chains below were found in one sample sequenced in a study of blood T cell repertoires in COVID-19. TCRdb's copy holds only in-frame clones and misses some; the assay was immunoSEQ multiplex PCR. Of over 50,000 clones listed, approximately 84% are singletons. The sample taken for sequencing was peripheral blood. All receptors come from a human donor in a cohort sampled during active COVID-19.

V gene TRBV5-1 combines with J gene TRBJ2-7, with TRBD2 matching 12 bases. The CDR3 consists of 15 residues. Trimming removed 5 bases from V and 2 bases from J; junction bases left unmatched: 5. CDR1 and CDR2 from the germline V gene are SGHRS and YFSETQ. The CDR3 DNA sequence: TGCGCCAGCAGGGCACTAGCGGGAGGCCCCTACGAGCAGTACTTC. Its translation is CASRALAGGPYEQYF.

The CDR3 region is CASSSTSGVYNEQFF. As DNA, the CDR3 is TGTGCCAGCAGCAGTACTAGCGGGGTCTACAATGAGCAGTTCTTC. The rearrangement links TRBV6-5 to TRBJ2-1, with 10 bases matching TRBD2. Germline V gene sequence: CDR1 MNHEY, CDR2 SVGAGI. This CDR3 is 15 amino acids long. V was pared by 6 bases and J by 3 bases, with 5 bases of the junction left unmatched.

V is TRBV5-1 and J is TRBJ2-7; 14 bases map to TRBD2. This CDR3 is built from 15 residues. Germline CDR1 reads SGHRS; CDR2 reads YFSETQ. With 4 bases clipped from V and 6 bases from J, the junction kept 6 bases outside the gene matches. The CDR3 loop reads CASSRLAGGDGEQYF. The CDR3 DNA sequence: TGCGCCAGCAGCCGACTAGCGGGAGGGGACGGCGAGCAGTACTTC.

In this sample, this clone turned up a few times. CDR3 DNA: TGTGCCAGCAGCTTAGCGGAGAACTATAATTCACCCCTCCACTTT. Translating it yields CASSLAENYNSPLHF. This rearrangement joins TRBV7-8 to TRBJ1-6; D not resolved. Germline CDR1 is SGHVS and CDR2 is FQNEAQ. The CDR3 is made up of 15 amino acids. The V end was cut by 0 bases, the J end by 3 bases, with 6 bases between.

V usage is TRBV2 and J usage is TRBJ1-1; D is perhaps TRBD1 (5 bases). Germline CDR1 SNHLY, CDR2 FYNNEI. CDR3 size: 14 residues. Deletions cut 3 bases from V and 5 bases from J, with 13 bases between. In nucleotides, the CDR3 is TGTGCCAGCAGTGATTTAATGGGGGGGACTGAAGCTTTCTTT. Translating gives CASSDLMGGTEAFF. The full variable domain, completed using reference TRBV2 and TRBJ1-1, is EPEVTQTPSHQVTQMGQEVILRCVPISNHLYFYWYRQILGQKVEFLVSFYNNEISEKSEIFDDQFSVERPDGSNFTLKIRSTKLEDSAMYFCASSDLMGGTEAFFGQGTRLTVV.

The CDR3, as DNA: TGTGCCAGTAGTTTCGTTGCGGGGGGTTGGTACGAGCAGTACTTC. It yields the protein CASSFVAGGWYEQYF. This chain links TRBV19 with TRBJ2-7; TRBD2 matches at 8 bases. The V gene's germline CDR1 is LNHDA and CDR2 SQIVND (reference sequence). The V gene end was trimmed by 5 bases and the J gene end by 4 bases; junction bases not matched to a gene: 10. The CDR3 sequence is 15 residues long.

The chain is built from TRBV7-3 and TRBJ1-1; D gene unclear. The germline CDR1 and CDR2 sequences are SGHTA and FQGTGA. The CDR3 is made up of 14 amino acids. V was pared by 5 bases and J by 5 bases, with 15 bases between. CDR3 nucleotide sequence: TGTGCCAGCAGCCCCGCTGGAGGCGGGACTGAAGCTTTCTTT. Protein product: CASSPAGGGTEAFF.

This sequence joins TRBV2 and TRBJ1-6; 9 bases match TRBD1. The CDR3 covers 15 residues. CDR1 is SNHLY and CDR2 is FYNNEI in the germline V gene. V dropped 6 bases and J dropped 6; count of bases not matched to a gene: 6. CDR3 bases: TGTGCCAGCAGGCAGGACAGGGGCCCTAATTCACCCCTCCACTTT. Translating gives CASRQDRGPNSPLHF. The full variable domain, completed using reference TRBV2 and TRBJ1-6, is EPEVTQTPSHQVTQMGQEVILRCVPISNHLYFYWYRQILGQKVEFLVSFYNNEISEKSEIFDDQFSVERPDGSNFTLKIRSTKLEDSAMYFCASRQDRGPNSPLHFGNGTRLTVT.

The chain employs TRBV5-1 and TRBJ1-4, with 9 bases identical to TRBD1. This CDR3 is built from 17 residues. Germline V lookup: CDR1 SGHRS, CDR2 YFSETQ. With V trimmed by 2 bases and J by 8 bases, 13 bases remained unmatched. The CDR3 bases are TGCGCCAGCAGCTTAGGGGCTACAGGGGGCGCCTCGGAAAAACTGTTTTTT. It codes for CASSLGATGGASEKLFF.

This clone was seen just once. The chain employs TRBV5-1 and TRBJ2-7; D possibly corresponds to TRBD1 (6 bases). Germline CDR1 and CDR2: SGHRS and YFSETQ. V shed 0 bases and J shed 6 bases, with 13 bases lying between them. The CDR3 has 14 residues. CDR3 in DNA: TGCGCCAGCAGCTTGGAAACAGGGTTTCGCGAGCAGTACTTC. This translates into CASSLETGFREQYF.

The chain couples TRBV10-2 to TRBJ1-3; a possible D gene is TRBD1 (5 bases). V gave up 8 bases and J gave up 0 bases, with 8 bases separating them. Germline V gene data show CDR1 as WSHSY and CDR2 as SAAADI. The CDR3 contains 13 residues. The CDR3 loop is CASGGISGNTIYF. DNA for the CDR3: TGCGCCAGCGGGGGGATCTCTGGAAACACCATATATTTT.

This chain uses TRBV7-6 with TRBJ2-3; 11 nucleotides align to TRBD2. CDR1 and CDR2 (germline): SGHVS, FNYEAQ. The CDR3 runs 17 residues. With 5 bases clipped from V and 5 bases from J, the junction kept 12 bases outside the gene matches. DNA for the CDR3: TGTGCCAGCAGCGCAACCTCCGTAGCGGGGGGGTTAGATACGCAGTATTTT. The encoded protein is CASSATSVAGGLDTQYF.

The chain employs TRBV19 and TRBJ2-1; TRBD2 aligns across 7 bases. The V segment lost 4 bases and the J segment 5 bases; nucleotides outside the gene matches: 2. In germline, CDR1 is LNHDA, CDR2 SQIVND (reference sequence). The CDR3 is made up of 13 amino acids. The CDR3 is CASSTAGDNEQFF. The CDR3 DNA reads as TGTGCCAGTAGTACGGCGGGGGACAATGAGCAGTTCTTC.

The chain has TRBV19 and TRBJ1-1; D is undetermined. Trimming took off 5 bases at V and 1 base at J, with 14 bases between the two ends. CDR3 size: 15 residues. Germline lookup yields CDR1 LNHDA and CDR2 SQIVND (reference sequence). Written as DNA, the CDR3 is TGTGCCAGTAGTCCCGGACTTTACGCGAACACTGAAGCTTTCTTT. Translation: CASSPGLYANTEAFF.

The chain carries TRBV18 and TRBJ1-3; 8 positions agree with TRBD1. Germline V gives CDR1 KGHSH, CDR2 LQKENI. This CDR3 is built from 17 residues. The ends lost 0 bases at V and 4 bases at J; junction bases unmatched: 8. CDR3 residues: CASSPPARGRRGNTIYF. In nucleotides, the CDR3 is TGTGCCAGCTCACCACCCGCCAGGGGGCGCCGAGGAAACACCATATATTTT.

V and J are TRBV5-1 and TRBJ1-3, with 9 nucleotides matching TRBD1. V shed 2 bases and J 2 bases; nucleotides not matched to a gene: 2. This CDR3 is built from 15 residues. Germline V lookup: CDR1 SGHRS, CDR2 YFSETQ. In nucleotides, the CDR3 is TGCGCCAGCAGCTTTAACAGGGGGCCTGGAAACACCATATATTTT. This codes for CASSFNRGPGNTIYF.

This clone appeared a single time. This sequence joins TRBV6-1 and TRBJ1-1, with 7 bases identical to TRBD1. Germline V gene lookup returns CDR1 MNHNS and CDR2 SASEGT. Germline trimming cut 2 bases from V and 1 base from J; bases unmatched to any gene: 4. This CDR3 spans 15 amino acids. The CDR3 DNA reads as TGTGCCAGCAGTGAACCGGGACAGCCGAACACTGAAGCTTTCTTT. It translates to CASSEPGQPNTEAFF.